This entry is about one T cell receptor (beta chain). Its antigen is undetermined. The CDR3 end lies 3 residues beyond the end of the read and is filled in from the germline J gene. The germline V gene encodes CDR1 SGHAT and CDR2 FQNNGV. Trimming cost V 4 bases and J 5 bases; bases outside gene matches: 5. The CDR3 totals 15 residues. The repertoire was sequenced with immunoSEQ multiplex PCR; TCRdb's copy has only in-frame clones and lacks some. The sample table includes about 39,000 clones. These data originate in a study of T cells in women clearing cervical HPV infection. About the study: Only a few women had HLA typing results available.

Broader study findings: Repertoire richness, not evenness, was significantly elevated in CIN3+ cases versus controls.

The receptor was isolated from a woman between 18 and 70 years old with a cervical HPV16 infection that either progressed to CIN3+ or cleared (not recorded which). Sequencing was done on a sample of blood buffy coat. This chain links TRBV11-2 with TRBJ2-5, with 12 bases matching TRBD2. The CDR3 loop is CASSSETSGGETQYF. The part of the CDR3 DNA that was read is TGTGCCAGCAGCTCTGAGACTAGCGGGGGTGAGACC.